This entry lists 20 T cell receptor beta chains sequenced from one sample in a study of cytomegalovirus exposure and HLA in healthy donors. The PCR was carried out with 60 Vbeta primers and 13 Jbeta primers. Data came from immunoSEQ multiplex PCR; TCRdb stores just in-frame clones and leaves some out. Of under 200,000 clones listed, approximately 82% were seen once; the top ten hold around 1.7%. Source material: PBMCs. These receptors were collected from a woman aged 18 to 35 in good health and CMV-seronegative.

This clone was observed a single time. The chain carries TRBV30 and TRBJ2-7; D is perhaps TRBD1 (5 bases). CDR3 size: 14 residues. The V gene's germline CDR1 is GTSNPN and CDR2 SVGIG (reference sequence). V lost 2 bases and J lost 2, with 13 bases in between. The CDR3 protein is CAWSLDTLAYEQYF. The DNA of the CDR3 is TGTGCCTGGAGTTTGGACACACTTGCCTACGAGCAGTACTTC.

This clone was observed a handful of times. The chain carries TRBV6-6 and TRBJ2-1; TRBD2 matches at 11 bases. CDR3 size: 15 residues. V gave up 6 bases and J gave up 4 bases; unmatched junction bases: 5. Germline V lookup: CDR1 MNHNY, CDR2 SVGAGI (reference sequence). The CDR3 here is CASRPGTSGYNEQFF. The DNA of the CDR3 is TGTGCCAGCAGACCCGGGACTAGCGGTTACAATGAGCAGTTCTTC.

The chain joins TRBV7-9 to TRBJ2-7; 8 nucleotides agree with TRBD1. This CDR3 is 16 amino acids long. Germline CDR1 reads SEHNR; CDR2 reads FQNEAQ (reference sequence). Trimming removed 3 bases from V and 6 bases from J; junction bases left unmatched: 13. The CDR3 region is CASSFRLTGDPGEQYF. The CDR3 DNA sequence: TGTGCCAGCAGCTTTCGCCTGACAGGGGACCCGGGCGAGCAGTACTTC.

There are a few counts of this clone. The chain employs TRBV4-2 and TRBJ1-1, with 9 bases that match TRBD1. V dropped 1 base and J dropped 5; count of bases not matched to a gene: 14. CDR3 size: 18 residues. CDR1 LGHNA and CDR2 YNFKEQ come from the germline V gene. CDR3 protein: CASSQARSLTGGGTEAFF. For the CDR3, the DNA is TGTGCCAGCAGCCAAGCCCGTTCCCTCACAGGGGGCGGGACTGAAGCTTTCTTT.

The chain uses TRBV30 and TRBJ1-5; 8 positions match TRBD1. The CDR3 consists of 15 residues. With 2 bases clipped from V and 7 bases from J, the junction kept 10 bases outside the gene matches. Germline V gives CDR1 GTSNPN, CDR2 SVGIG (reference sequence). The DNA for the CDR3 is TGTGCCTGGAGTCAAGGACGGACAGGGCGACAGCCCCAGCATTTT. Its translation is CAWSQGRTGRQPQHF.

The chain employs TRBV9 and TRBJ2-1, with D unclear. Trimming took off 2 bases at V and 8 bases at J, with 17 bases between the two ends. The length of the CDR3 is 15 residues. Germline loops: CDR1 SGDLS, CDR2 YYNGEE. CDR3 protein: CASSVELSQAHEQFF. The CDR3 bases are TGTGCCAGCAGCGTCGAACTCTCCCAAGCCCATGAGCAGTTCTTC.

The CDR3 nucleotides are TGTGCCAGCAGCCAAGGACTAGCGGGAGGGCCCCCAAGCTCCTACAATGAGCAGTTCTTC. It yields the protein CASSQGLAGGPPSSYNEQFF. The V call is TRBV4-2, the J call TRBJ2-1, with 14 bases identical to TRBD2. The CDR3 loop spans 20 amino acids. Germline V lookup: CDR1 LGHNA, CDR2 YNFKEQ. V dropped 1 base and J dropped 0; count of bases not matched to a gene: 8.

The chain uses TRBV6-1 and TRBJ2-1; TRBD2 is a possible D gene (6 bases). The germline CDR1 and CDR2 sequences are MNHNS and SASEGT. The CDR3 has 15 amino acids. The V end lost 10 bases, the J end lost 2 bases, and 18 bases lay between the germline ends. The CDR3, as DNA: TGTGCCATCGCCGGGGGTAGGGTGGCCTACAATGAGCAGTTCTTC. It translates to CAIAGGRVAYNEQFF.

The J gene is TRBJ2-2, the V gene TRBV18; TRBD1 is a possible D gene (6 bases). Germline CDR1 and CDR2: KGHSH and LQKENI. This CDR3 has 13 amino acids. V gave up 4 bases and J gave up 6 bases, with 9 bases separating them. CDR3 protein: CASSRQEAGELFF. In nucleotides, the CDR3 is TGTGCCAGCTCACGACAGGAGGCCGGGGAGCTGTTTTTT.

The J gene is TRBJ2-4, the V gene TRBV4-1, with D perhaps matching TRBD2 (6 bases). The CDR3 is 17 residues long. Germline V gene sequence: CDR1 MGHRA, CDR2 YSYEKL. Trimming pared 0 bases from V and 0 bases from J, leaving 12 bases between. The CDR3 sequence is CASSQERAGLAKNIQYF. CDR3 in DNA: TGCGCCAGCAGCCAAGAAAGGGCGGGGCTAGCCAAAAACATTCAGTACTTC.

The genes are TRBV6-5 and TRBJ1-1; perhaps TRBD1 as D (6 bases). The germline V gene encodes CDR1 MNHEY and CDR2 SVGAGI. V lost 5 bases to trimming and J lost 7 bases, with 11 bases between them. The CDR3 is 12 residues long. DNA of the CDR3: TGTGCCAGCAGTGACGGGACATTTGAAGCTTTCTTT. Translating it yields CASSDGTFEAFF.

In its sample, this clone was seen a few times. The chain combines TRBV6-6 with TRBJ2-1; weak D call: TRBD2 (5 bases). V lost 8 bases to trimming and J lost 5 bases, with 13 bases between them. Germline V gives CDR1 MNHNY, CDR2 SVGAGI (reference sequence). The CDR3 has 13 amino acids. The CDR3 DNA follows: TGTGCCAGCGGCCTGCGGGCCGACAATGAGCAGTTCTTC. It specifies CASGLRADNEQFF.

The CDR3 sequence: CASSLYAAAGSTNEKLFF. CDR3 nucleotides: TGTGCCAGCAGCTTATATGCGGCCGCGGGATCAACTAATGAAAAACTGTTTTTT. The chain uses TRBV11-2 and TRBJ1-4; D is ambiguous. Germline CDR1 SGHAT, CDR2 FQNNGV. This CDR3 is 18 amino acids long. Trimming left V 2 bases short and J 0 bases short, with 16 bases between.

The chain uses TRBV2 and TRBJ2-5, with 10 bases identical to TRBD1. The CDR3 is 14 residues long. J gave up 5 bases and V 3 bases, and 3 bases lay outside the gene matches. CDR1 is SNHLY and CDR2 is FYNNEI in the germline V gene. The CDR3 nucleotides are TGTGCCAGCAGTGAGGACAGGGGGGGGGAGACCCAGTACTTC. This translates into CASSEDRGGETQYF.

The chain combines TRBV7-6 with TRBJ2-2; TRBD1 agrees at 8 bases. The CDR3 has 17 residues. Germline assignment: CDR1 SGHVS and CDR2 FNYEAQ. Trimming took 5 bases from V and 6 from J; bases not matched to a gene: 14. The CDR3: CASSPWWAGGLAGELFF. DNA for the CDR3: TGTGCCAGCAGCCCCTGGTGGGCAGGGGGCTTGGCCGGGGAGCTGTTTTTT.

CDR3 sequence (DNA): TGTGCCAGCAGCCATAGACAGGGGGCTTCGGCGGAGACCCAGTACTTC. Its protein is CASSHRQGASAETQYF. This chain links TRBV5-4 with TRBJ2-5; 10 bases line up with TRBD1. V was pared by 4 bases and J by 5 bases, with 11 bases of the junction left unmatched. Germline CDR1 is SGHNT and CDR2 is YYREEE (reference sequence). This CDR3 spans 16 amino acids.

This sequence joins TRBV6-6 and TRBJ2-7; 7 bases line up with TRBD1. J gave up 3 bases and V 0 bases, and 5 bases lay outside the gene matches. Per germline, CDR1 MNHNY and CDR2 SVGAGI (reference sequence). This CDR3 is built from 15 residues. CDR3 coding DNA: TGTGCCAGCAGTTACTCGAGTCAGGGGGTCTACGAGCAGTACGTC. It codes for CASSYSSQGVYEQYV.

Of note for this clone: Other DNA sequences in this specimen translate into the identical CDR3. The chain employs TRBV7-9 and TRBJ1-4; 9 positions match TRBD1. Germline V gene lookup returns CDR1 SEHNR and CDR2 FQNEAQ (reference sequence). The CDR3 totals 14 residues. The J segment lost 4 bases and the V segment lost 5 bases, leaving 2 bases of the junction unmatched. The CDR3 sequence is CASSEGQGNEKLFF. CDR3 bases: TGTGCCAGCAGCGAGGGACAGGGTAATGAAAAACTGTTTTTT.

V usage is TRBV5-1 and J usage is TRBJ2-7; TRBD1 aligns across 7 bases. CDR1 is SGHRS and CDR2 is YFSETQ in the germline V gene. This CDR3 has 14 amino acids. Losses at the gene ends were 4 bases for V and 0 bases for J; bases not matched to a gene: 4. In DNA form, the CDR3 reads TGCGCCAGCAGCGTGACAGGGTCCTCCTACGAGCAGTACTTC. This translates into CASSVTGSSYEQYF.

This chain connects TRBV27 to TRBJ2-3; TRBD2 might be the D (6 bases). The CDR3 runs to 16 residues. The germline gives CDR1 MNHEY, CDR2 SMNVEV (reference sequence). The V end was cut by 7 bases, the J end by 8 bases, with 25 bases between. The CDR3 here is CASTTIAGLRPLTQYF. In nucleotides, the CDR3 is TGTGCCAGCACTACTATCGCGGGACTTCGACCCCTTACGCAGTATTTT.